The 23 T cell receptor beta chains given below trace back to one sample, sequenced in a study of cytomegalovirus exposure and HLA in healthy donors. TCRdb keeps only in-frame clones here, not all; method: immunoSEQ multiplex PCR. Of tens of thousands of clones listed, almost 85% are singletons. Sample: PBMCs. Every receptor here comes from a woman younger than 30 in good health and CMV-seropositive.

The chain links TRBV20-1 to TRBJ1-2; no clear D. The CDR3 spans 11 residues. Germline CDR1 is DFQATT and CDR2 is SNEGSKA (reference sequence). CDR3 bases: TGCAGCCAACACGGGGACTATGGCTACACCTTC. This translates into CSQHGDYGYTF.

The rearrangement uses TRBV9 and TRBJ2-7; 7 positions match TRBD1. Germline V gives CDR1 SGDLS, CDR2 YYNGEE. The CDR3 sequence is 14 residues long. V was pared by 3 bases and J by 3 bases, with 6 bases of the junction left unmatched. The CDR3 nucleotides read TGTGCCAGCAGCGAAAGACAGGGAAGCTACGAGCAGTACTTC. Amino acid sequence: CASSERQGSYEQYF.

V usage is TRBV30 and J usage is TRBJ1-1; 7 bases align to TRBD1. The CDR3 runs to 12 residues. J gave up 5 bases and V 8 bases, and 8 bases lay outside the gene matches. In germline, CDR1 is GTSNPN, CDR2 SVGIG (reference sequence). DNA of the CDR3: TGTGCCGGAGACAGGGTAGGAACTGAAGCTTTCTTT. Translation gives CAGDRVGTEAFF.

V gene TRBV5-1 combines with J gene TRBJ2-3; D is unclear. V was clipped by 5 bases and J by 0 bases, with 13 bases between them. CDR1 is SGHRS, CDR2 YFSETQ, per germline. The CDR3 has 15 residues. In DNA form, the CDR3 reads TGCGCCAGCAGTCAGACTGGAACCAGCACAGATACGCAGTATTTT. Protein product: CASSQTGTSTDTQYF.

The chain recombines TRBV6-5 with TRBJ1-3; 8 nucleotides line up with TRBD1. J lost 2 bases, V lost 8 bases, and 8 bases had no gene match. This CDR3 has 15 amino acids. Per germline, CDR1 MNHEY and CDR2 SVGAGI. The CDR3: CASGARTGTGNTIYF. CDR3 nucleotide sequence: TGTGCCAGCGGTGCTCGGACAGGGACTGGAAACACCATATATTTT.

The chain employs TRBV30 and TRBJ1-1, with TRBD1 identical over 10 bases. The trim removed 1 base at V and 4 bases at J, leaving 6 bases unmatched. The CDR3 totals 15 residues. Germline V lookup: CDR1 GTSNPN, CDR2 SVGIG (reference sequence). The CDR3 protein is CAWSGQGAVGTEAFF. The CDR3 bases are TGTGCCTGGAGTGGACAGGGGGCGGTGGGCACTGAAGCTTTCTTT.

This chain uses TRBV4-2 with TRBJ1-1, with D unresolved. From germline, CDR1 is LGHNA and CDR2 YNFKEQ. CDR3 length equals 15 residues. With 4 bases removed from V and 6 bases from J, the gap between germline ends came to 18 bases. The CDR3 protein is CASSPTTSRKSEAFF. The CDR3 DNA sequence: TGTGCCAGCAGCCCCACGACAAGTCGGAAGTCTGAAGCTTTCTTT.

The CDR3 sequence is CASNRQGQGNNEKLFF. The DNA of the CDR3 is TGTGCCAGCAACCGACAGGGGCAGGGTAATAATGAAAAACTGTTTTTT. The J gene is TRBJ1-4, the V gene TRBV7-8; 8 bases map to TRBD1. The CDR3 is 16 amino acids. CDR1 is SGHVS, CDR2 FQNEAQ, per germline. V shed 7 bases, J shed 4 bases, and the junction held 11 bases outside the gene matches.

The chain carries TRBV7-2 and TRBJ2-2; D possibly corresponds to TRBD1 (6 bases). The germline gives CDR1 SGHTA, CDR2 FQGNSA. The CDR3 has 14 residues. Trimming removed 8 bases at V and 3 bases at J, with 13 bases between. This chain's CDR3 is CASLQGEYTGELFF. The CDR3 DNA reads as TGTGCCAGCCTACAGGGTGAGTACACCGGGGAGCTGTTTTTT.

J is TRBJ2-2 and V is TRBV9; no firm D call. Looked up from germline, CDR1 is SGDLS and CDR2 is YYNGEE. Trimming shortened V by 4 bases and J by 4 bases, and 17 bases separated the two germline ends. The CDR3 sequence is 16 residues long. The CDR3 coding sequence is TGTGCCAGCAGCCCGCGAAGCCGGTTTCGCACCGGGGAGCTGTTTTTT. It yields the protein CASSPRSRFRTGELFF. Variable domain in full (rest from reference TRBV9 and TRBJ2-2): DSGVTQTPKHLITATGQRVTLRCSPRSGDLSVYWYQQSLDQGLQFLIQYYNGEERAKGNILERFSAQQFPDLHSELNLSSLELGDSALYFCASSPRSRFRTGELFFGEGSRLTVL.

This chain connects TRBV5-6 to TRBJ1-1; D is uncertain. This CDR3 spans 12 amino acids. Germline CDR1 is SGHDT and CDR2 is YYEEEE. Trimming took 0 bases from V and 8 from J, leaving 8 bases between them. Here the CDR3 DNA reads TGTGCCAGCAGCTTGGGGGCGATCGAAGCTTTCTTT. Translated: CASSLGAIEAFF.

Only one count was recorded for this clone. The chain couples TRBV4-1 to TRBJ1-6; TRBD1 aligns across 10 bases. The CDR3 is 15 amino acids. In germline, CDR1 is MGHRA, CDR2 YSYEKL. V dropped 4 bases and J dropped 6; count of bases not matched to a gene: 3. The CDR3 spells CASSRDRGGNSPLHF. DNA for the CDR3: TGCGCCAGCAGCCGGGACAGGGGTGGTAATTCACCCCTCCACTTT.

This clone was found once. The V gene is TRBV27, the J gene TRBJ1-2, with D uncertain. The CDR3 sequence is 15 residues long. V lost 7 bases to trimming and J lost 9 bases, with 24 bases between them. The V gene's germline CDR1 is MNHEY and CDR2 SMNVEV (reference sequence). Here the CDR3 reads CASKVSWASGFRYTF. In nucleotides, the CDR3 is TGTGCCAGCAAGGTCTCTTGGGCCTCGGGATTTCGCTACACCTTC.

The chain is built from TRBV6-1 and TRBJ2-1; tentative D call: TRBD2 (6 bases). Per germline, CDR1 MNHNS and CDR2 SASEGT. Trimming removed 1 base from V and 7 bases from J, with 11 bases in between. This CDR3 is 14 amino acids long. CDR3 in DNA: TGTGCCAGCAGTGAAGACCTGGGGAGGAATGAGCAGTTCTTC. Translated, it gives CASSEDLGRNEQFF.

This chain uses TRBV9 with TRBJ2-3; no clear D. Germline V gene sequence: CDR1 SGDLS, CDR2 YYNGEE. The CDR3 sequence is 15 residues long. V gave up 0 bases and J gave up 0 bases, with 8 bases separating them. The CDR3 sequence is CASSVVSRSTDTQYF. Here the CDR3 DNA reads TGTGCCAGCAGCGTAGTGTCGCGAAGCACAGATACGCAGTATTTT.

Notes on this clone: The same CDR3 arises from other DNA sequences in this sample as well. V is TRBV18 and J is TRBJ2-7; D is possibly TRBD1 (5 bases). Looked up from germline, CDR1 is KGHSH and CDR2 is LQKENI. V dropped 0 bases and J dropped 4 bases, with 7 bases sitting between them. This CDR3 is 13 amino acids long. The CDR3 DNA is TGTGCCAGCTCACCACCATCAGGGTACGAGCAGTACTTC. Protein sequence: CASSPPSGYEQYF.

The chain uses TRBV30 and TRBJ2-7; 7 bases are shared with TRBD2. CDR1 is GTSNPN and CDR2 is SVGIG in the germline V gene (reference sequence). J gave up 10 bases and V 3 bases, and 15 bases lay outside the gene matches. This CDR3 is built from 14 residues. The chain's CDR3 is CAWSLGLVEPQQYF. The CDR3 bases are TGTGCCTGGAGCCTCGGACTAGTAGAGCCCCAACAGTACTTC.

CDR3 DNA: TGTGCCAGCAGTTCAACAGGGGATGGCTACACCTTC. Protein product: CASSSTGDGYTF. The V and J genes are TRBV6-5 and TRBJ1-2; TRBD1 aligns across 7 bases. The CDR3 has 12 residues. Germline values: CDR1 MNHEY, CDR2 SVGAGI. V shed 4 bases and J 6 bases; nucleotides not matched to a gene: 2.

The rearrangement uses TRBV11-2 and TRBJ2-3; possible D gene TRBD2, 6 bases. CDR1 and CDR2 from the germline V gene are SGHAT and FQNNGV. Trimming took off 1 base at V and 0 bases at J, with 8 bases between the two ends. The CDR3 runs 15 residues. The chain's CDR3 is CASSLGAGSTDTQYF. DNA for the CDR3: TGTGCCAGCAGCTTAGGTGCGGGAAGCACAGATACGCAGTATTTT.

The chain uses TRBV6-4 and TRBJ2-1; D is unresolved. The germline gives CDR1 MRHNA, CDR2 SNTAGT. This CDR3 is 16 amino acids long. The ends were cut back, 3 bases at V and 3 bases at J, with 15 bases in the middle. The DNA of the CDR3 is TGTGCCAGCAGTGATGTGCGCTCGAGCTTCTACAATGAGCAGTTCTTC. Amino acid sequence: CASSDVRSSFYNEQFF.

This sequence joins TRBV7-2 and TRBJ2-7; 8 bases are a match to TRBD1. Trimming at V came to 8 bases and at J to 1 base, leaving 7 bases not matched to a gene. This CDR3 region has 14 residues. In germline, CDR1 is SGHTA, CDR2 FQGNSA. The chain's CDR3 is CASSPGQASYEQYF. For the CDR3, the DNA is TGTGCCAGCTCTCCGGGACAGGCTTCCTACGAGCAGTACTTC.

The chain combines TRBV11-2 with TRBJ2-3; 8 bases agree with TRBD2. CDR3 length equals 14 residues. V gave up 1 base and J gave up 6 bases; unmatched junction bases: 3. Germline V gene data show CDR1 as SGHAT and CDR2 as FQNNGV. CDR3 region: CASSLVREADTQYF. In nucleotides, the CDR3 is TGTGCCAGCAGCTTAGTGCGGGAGGCGGATACGCAGTATTTT.

The chain recombines TRBV28 with TRBJ2-1; TRBD2 aligns across 14 bases. Germline CDR1 is MDHEN and CDR2 is SYDVKM. J lost 4 bases, V lost 7 bases, and 12 bases had no gene match. The CDR3 runs 18 residues. The chain's CDR3 is CASTFGGLAGALYNEQFF. CDR3 sequence (DNA): TGTGCCAGCACCTTTGGGGGACTAGCGGGGGCCCTTTACAATGAGCAGTTCTTC.